This T cell receptor (beta chain) originates from a study of blood T cell repertoires in COVID-19. Study members were between 18 and 89 years old and lived in fewer than 30 US regions. Recovered participants had two consecutive negative NP/OP PCR tests, healthcare professional clearance, or symptom resolution. This CDR3 has 14 amino acids. CDR1 and CDR2 from the germline V gene are KGHDR and SFDVKD. V lost 6 bases, J lost 4 bases, and 14 bases lay in between. Per the study methods: Amplified reference gene primers provided the basis for estimating nucleated cell counts. Repertoires were generated with immunoSEQ multiplex PCR, while TCRdb's copy carries only in-frame clones and drops some. D and trimming come from the DNA, and the V and J calls and clone size come from that table. Here the sample spans some 97,000 clones, around 86% being singletons.

Sequenced material: PBMCs or T cells enriched from blood (not recorded which). The sequence derives from a woman aged 50 to 60 who had recovered from COVID-19. This chain uses TRBV24-1 with TRBJ1-1, with D possibly TRBD1 on 5 matching bases. The CDR3 coding sequence is TGTGCCACCAGTAGTTCCCTCGGGGGCACTGAAGCTTTCTTT. Amino acid sequence: CATSSSLGGTEAFF.